This passage covers 3 T cell receptor beta chains from one sample sequenced in a study of T cell responses to AZD1222 COVID-19 vaccine. Generated by immunoSEQ multiplex PCR, the TCRdb table keeps only in-frame clones and is missing some. This repertoire shows some 30,000 clones, around 90% found once; its top ten account for over 1%. The sample in question was peripheral blood, obtained on day 0 of AZD1222 vaccination. The receptors were gathered from an adult in good health.

The rearrangement links TRBV7-8 to TRBJ2-1; D remains unclear. V was pared by 2 bases and J by 5 bases, with 13 bases between. The CDR3 runs to 15 residues. Germline V gene data show CDR1 as SGHVS and CDR2 as FQNEAQ. The CDR3 sequence: CASSLLDLINNEQFF. CDR3 bases: TGTGCCAGCAGCTTACTTGACCTTATTAACAATGAGCAGTTCTTC.

CDR3 bases: TGTGCCAGCAGCAAAGTGGAACAGGTAGAGAACTATGGCTACACCTTC. It encodes CASSKVEQVENYGYTF. The chain combines TRBV21-1 with TRBJ1-2; the DNA was not compared with TRBD1, the D call given in the table. TRBV21-1 is shown as a pseudogene. The CDR3 runs 16 residues.

V usage is TRBV27 and J usage is TRBJ2-3; D is possibly TRBD1 (6 bases). Per the germline V gene, CDR1 is MNHEY and CDR2 is SMNVEV (reference sequence). The CDR3 sequence is 13 residues long. Trimming removed 5 bases from V and 4 bases from J, with 10 bases in between. The CDR3 region is CASSTPGADTQYF. The CDR3 DNA follows: TGTGCCAGCAGTACCCCAGGGGCAGATACGCAGTATTTT.